The 8 T cell receptor beta chains below come from one sample, sequenced in a study of T cell responses to AZD1222 COVID-19 vaccine. The data were produced by immunoSEQ multiplex PCR, yet TCRdb's version contains in-frame clones alone and is incomplete. Of roughly 70,000 clones in the sample, 83% were seen once. The specimen was peripheral blood, collected 28 days after the second AZD1222 dose. These receptors all stem from an adult who received the AZD1222 COVID-19 vaccine.

This rearrangement joins TRBV4-3 to TRBJ1-2, with unresolved D. Deletions cut 0 bases from V and 6 bases from J, with 14 bases between. Germline assignment: CDR1 LGHNA and CDR2 YSLEER. This CDR3 is built from 15 residues. The CDR3 spells CASSQDQGISNGYTF. CDR3 nucleotide sequence: TGCGCCAGCAGCCAAGATCAAGGGATCAGCAATGGCTACACCTTC.

This rearrangement joins TRBV11-2 to TRBJ2-5, with 12 nucleotides matching TRBD2. The CDR3 is 17 amino acids. CDR1 SGHAT and CDR2 FQNNGV come from the germline V gene. Losses at the gene ends were 1 base for V and 5 bases for J; bases not matched to a gene: 8. The CDR3 loop reads CASSLAQLAGGGETQYF. CDR3 DNA sequence: TGTGCCAGCAGCTTAGCCCAACTAGCGGGGGGCGGGGAGACCCAGTACTTC. Looking up the rest from reference TRBV11-2 and TRBJ2-5 gives the full variable domain: EAGVAQSPRYKIIEKRQSVAFWCNPISGHATLYWYQQILGQGPKLLIQFQNNGVVDDSQLPKDRFSAERLKGVDSTLKIQPAKLEDSAVYLCASSLAQLAGGGETQYFGPGTRLLVL.

The chain recombines TRBV7-8 with TRBJ2-7, with 7 bases matching TRBD1. The CDR3 has 13 amino acids. Losses at the gene ends were 6 bases for V and 3 bases for J; bases not matched to a gene: 5. Germline V gives CDR1 SGHVS, CDR2 FQNEAQ. The CDR3 sequence: CASSPGGIYEQYF. CDR3 in DNA: TGTGCCAGCAGTCCAGGGGGAATCTACGAGCAGTACTTC.

The V gene is TRBV6-5, the J gene TRBJ1-3; tentatively, D is TRBD1 (5 bases). V was shortened by 4 bases and J by 6 bases, with 10 bases between the two germline ends. The CDR3 sequence is 13 residues long. Per germline, CDR1 MNHEY and CDR2 SVGAGI. Written as DNA, the CDR3 is TGTGCCAGCAGTTCCAGGGCAGAAAACACCATATATTTT. This codes for CASSSRAENTIYF.

A remark on this clone: The same CDR3 can be traced to other DNA sequences in this sample. V is TRBV18 and J is TRBJ1-5; D remains ambiguous. Germline V gene data show CDR1 as KGHSH and CDR2 as LQKENI. CDR3 length: 13 amino acids. V lost 3 bases to trimming and J lost 4 bases, with 7 bases between them. CDR3 region: CASSPEYNQPQHF. CDR3 in DNA: TGTGCCAGCTCACCGGAGTATAATCAGCCCCAGCATTTT. Full variable domain (outside the CDR3, taken from reference TRBV18 and TRBJ1-5): NAGVMQNPRHLVRRRGQEARLRCSPMKGHSHVYWYRQLPEEGLKFMVYLQKENIIDESGMPKERFSAEFPKEGPSILRIQQVVRGDSAAYFCASSPEYNQPQHFGDGTRLSIL.

The chain couples TRBV21-1 to TRBJ1-1; TRBD1 is taken as the D call from the table, unchecked against the DNA. TRBV21-1 is listed as a pseudogene. CDR3 length equals 13 residues. The CDR3 DNA reads as TGTGCCAGCAGCAAAGCGCCCAGGGGTGACGCTTTCTTT. Protein: CASSKAPRGDAFF.

The V call is TRBV19, the J call TRBJ1-5; possible D gene TRBD1, 6 bases. The CDR3 consists of 15 residues. Looked up from germline, CDR1 is LNHDA and CDR2 is SQIVND (reference sequence). Trimming stripped 6 bases from V and 5 bases from J, with 17 bases between. Here the CDR3 reads CASSPSGGGYQPQHF. The DNA for the CDR3 is TGTGCCAGTAGCCCATCGGGGGGGGGCTATCAGCCCCAGCATTTT.

The chain carries TRBV15 and TRBJ2-5, with TRBD1 matching over 11 bases. Germline CDR1 and CDR2: LNHNV and YYDKDF (reference sequence). This CDR3 region has 15 residues. Trimming cost V 2 bases and J 5 bases; bases outside gene matches: 4. CDR3 sequence: CATSRWTGGYETQYF. Here the CDR3 DNA reads TGTGCCACCAGCAGATGGACAGGGGGCTACGAGACCCAGTACTTC.